The clone carrying this T cell receptor beta chain was recorded only once. One Seattle source followed patients from active infection through their disease course. The length of the CDR3 is 16 residues. Germline CDR1 and CDR2: SGHDN and FVKESK. V was trimmed by 3 bases and J by 4 bases, leaving 18 bases between them. Original handling: Nucleated cell counts were estimated from reference gene primer amplification. Only in-frame clones appear in the TCRdb table, and some are missing; sequencing was by immunoSEQ multiplex PCR. V and J calls and clone size are those listed in that table; D and trimming were worked out from the DNA. The table has around 310,000 clones, around 90% seen once. This entry comes from a study of blood T cell repertoires in COVID-19. Turning to the study itself: Some COVID-19 samples were acute and others convalescent; all came from the United States, Italy and Spain. PBMCs, B-cell-depleted T cells, or T cells provided the cDNA or gDNA that made up the material.

This TCR derives from a woman in her thirties or forties with COVID-19, enrolled during active disease. The chain recombines TRBV14 with TRBJ1-2; TRBD1 might be the D (5 bases). Sequences were obtained from peripheral blood. The DNA for the CDR3 is TGTGCCAGCAGCCAGATCTCGGGGCGGGGGAGCTATGGCTACACCTTC. It yields the protein CASSQISGRGSYGYTF. The full variable domain, rest sourced from reference TRBV14 and TRBJ1-2, is EAGVTQFPSHSVIEKGQTVTLRCDPISGHDNLYWYRRVMGKEIKFLLHFVKESKQDESGMPNNRFLAERTGGTYSTLKVQPAELEDSGVYFCASSQISGRGSYGYTFGSGTRLTVV.